Given below is one T cell receptor beta chain in context. No antigen is known for it. The V and J ends lost 5 bases and 3 bases, in that order; junction bases with no gene match: 5. Per the germline V gene, CDR1 is SGHAT and CDR2 is FQNNGV. The CDR3 has 14 residues. This entry belongs to a study of cytomegalovirus exposure and HLA in healthy donors. The data were produced by immunoSEQ multiplex PCR, yet TCRdb's version contains in-frame clones alone and is incomplete. Altogether a few hundred thousand clones are present, more than 80% being singletons, with the ten largest covering roughly 0.8%. Overall study results and limits: Altogether, 150 or so TCR beta chains were recorded as cytomegalovirus-associated. Many donors shared some public TCRs, even though most TCR sequences were rare. CMV antigen specificity of a few CMV-associated chains was confirmed in vitro.

This TCR derives from a woman between 18 and 30 years old in good health and CMV-seronegative. Sequenced input: PBMCs. V and J are TRBV11-2 and TRBJ2-7; 9 bases map to TRBD1. The CDR3 DNA reads as TGTGCCAGCAGCCTTGGACAGGGGAACTACGAGCAGTACTTC. It codes for CASSLGQGNYEQYF.